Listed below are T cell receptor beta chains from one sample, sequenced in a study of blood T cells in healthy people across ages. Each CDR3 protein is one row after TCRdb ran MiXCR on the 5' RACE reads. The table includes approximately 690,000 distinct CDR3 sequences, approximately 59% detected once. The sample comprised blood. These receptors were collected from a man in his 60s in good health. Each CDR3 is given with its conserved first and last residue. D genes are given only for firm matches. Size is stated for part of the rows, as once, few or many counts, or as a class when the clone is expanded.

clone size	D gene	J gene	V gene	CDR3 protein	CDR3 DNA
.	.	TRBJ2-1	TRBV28	CASSLEGIEQFF	TGTGCCAGCAGTTTAGAGGGGATTGAGCAGTTCTTC
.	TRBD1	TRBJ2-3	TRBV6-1	CASRRTGTDADTQYF	TGTGCCAGCAGGAGGACAGGCACCGACGCAGATACGCAGTATTTT
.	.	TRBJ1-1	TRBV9	CASSVGRLPVNTEAFF	TGTGCCAGCAGCGTAGGAAGGTTACCTGTGAACACTGAAGCTTTCTTT
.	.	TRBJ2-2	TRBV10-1	CASSGENTGELFF	TGCGCCAGCAGTGGCGAGAACACCGGGGAGCTGTTTTTT
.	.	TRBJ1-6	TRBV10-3	CAISESQGNSPLHF	TGTGCCATCAGTGAGTCGCAGGGTAATTCACCCCTCCACTTT
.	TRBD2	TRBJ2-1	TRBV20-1	CSAPGTSGGNNEQFF	TGCAGTGCTCCTGGGACTAGCGGGGGGAACAATGAGCAGTTCTTC
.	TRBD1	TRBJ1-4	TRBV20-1	CSAGGDRGHSNEKLFF	TGCAGTGCTGGGGGCGACAGGGGCCATTCTAATGAAAAACTGTTTTTT
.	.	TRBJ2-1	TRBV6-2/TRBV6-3	CASSYVGGLGNEQFF	TGTGCCAGCAGTTACGTGGGGGGCCTGGGCAATGAGCAGTTCTTC
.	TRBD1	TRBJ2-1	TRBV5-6	CASSFGSGGDEQFF	TGTGCCAGCAGCTTTGGGTCAGGGGGAGATGAGCAGTTCTTC
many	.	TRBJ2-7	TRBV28	CASSFPGGAYEQYF	TGTGCCAGCAGTTTCCCTGGGGGAGCCTACGAGCAGTACTTC
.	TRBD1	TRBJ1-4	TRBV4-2	CASSQHSGQYNEKLFF	TGTGCCAGCAGCCAACACTCGGGACAGTATAATGAAAAACTGTTTTTT
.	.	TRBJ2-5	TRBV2	CASSVGLGEETQYF	TGTGCCAGCAGTGTAGGGCTAGGGGAAGAGACCCAGTACTTC
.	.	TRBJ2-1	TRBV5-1	CASSSEGAYNKQFF	TGCGCCAGCAGCTCGGAGGGGGCCTACAATAAGCAGTTCTTC
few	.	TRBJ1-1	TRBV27	CASSFPDNTEAFF	TGTGCCAGCAGTTTTCCAGATAACACTGAAGCTTTCTTT
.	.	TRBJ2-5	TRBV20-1	CSASPGVYQETQYF	TGCAGTGCTAGCCCCGGGGTGTACCAAGAGACCCAGTACTTC
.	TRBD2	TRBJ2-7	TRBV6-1	CASSPGLAGGRSSYEQYF	TGTGCCAGCAGTCCGGGACTAGCGGGGGGCCGCTCATCCTACGAGCAGTACTTC
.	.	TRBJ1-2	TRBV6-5	CASTYTGEGGYTF	TGTGCCAGCACCTACACGGGGGAAGGTGGCTACACCTTC
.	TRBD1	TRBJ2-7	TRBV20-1	CSAPMTGGSYEQYF	TGCAGTGCTCCGATGACAGGGGGGTCCTACGAGCAGTACTTC
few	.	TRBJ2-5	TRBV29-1	CSVVGGTQYF	TGCAGCGTTGTCGGTGGGACCCAGTACTTC
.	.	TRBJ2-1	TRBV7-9	CAGSLGGGEFF	TGTGCCGGCAGCTTAGGGGGGGGAGAGTTCTTC